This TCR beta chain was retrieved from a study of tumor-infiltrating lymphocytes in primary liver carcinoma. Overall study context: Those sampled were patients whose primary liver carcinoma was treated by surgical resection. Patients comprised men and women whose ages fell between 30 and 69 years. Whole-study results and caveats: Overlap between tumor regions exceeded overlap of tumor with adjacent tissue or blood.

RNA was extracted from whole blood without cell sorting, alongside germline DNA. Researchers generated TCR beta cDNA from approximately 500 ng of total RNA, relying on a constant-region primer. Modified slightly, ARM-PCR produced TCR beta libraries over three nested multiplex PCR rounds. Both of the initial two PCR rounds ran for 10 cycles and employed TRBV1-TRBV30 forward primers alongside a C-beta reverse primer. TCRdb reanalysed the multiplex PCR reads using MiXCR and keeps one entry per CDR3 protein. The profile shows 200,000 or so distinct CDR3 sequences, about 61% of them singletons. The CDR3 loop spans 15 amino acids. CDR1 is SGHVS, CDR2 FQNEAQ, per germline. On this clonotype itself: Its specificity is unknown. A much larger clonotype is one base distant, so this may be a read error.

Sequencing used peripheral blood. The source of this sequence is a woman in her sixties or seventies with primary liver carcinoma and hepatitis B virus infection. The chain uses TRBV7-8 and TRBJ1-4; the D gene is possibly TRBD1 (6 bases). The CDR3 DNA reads TGTGCCAGCAGCTTAAGGGGGGCAACTAATGAAAAACTGTCTTTT. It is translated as CASSLRGATNEKLSF. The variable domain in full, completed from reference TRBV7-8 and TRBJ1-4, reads GAGVSQSPRYKVAKRGQDVALRCDPISGHVSLFWYQQALGQGPEFLTYFQNEAQLDKSGLPSDRFFAERPEGSVSTLKIQRTQQEDSAVYLCASSLRGATNEKLSFGSGTQLSVL.